This T cell receptor beta chain was identified in a study of T cell responses to AZD1222 COVID-19 vaccine. This clone has a handful of counts. Profiled with immunoSEQ multiplex PCR; TCRdb holds only in-frame clones, not every one. The sample lists some 150,000 clones; about 93% were seen once. Sample: peripheral blood, taken on day 0 of MenACWY control vaccination. The clonotype comes from an adult in good health.

CDR3 coding DNA: TGTGCCAGCAGCTGCAGACGGGACAGAGTCAATCAGCCCCAGCATTTT. This translates into CASSCRRDRVNQPQHF. The chain is built from TRBV12-1 and TRBJ1-5; TRBD1 is the table's D call and was not checked against the DNA. TRBV12-1 is flagged as a pseudogene. This CDR3 is 16 amino acids long.